This T cell receptor (beta chain) was sequenced for a study of response to subunit inactivated influenza vaccine. TCRdb re-derived calls from the RT-PCR reads in MiXCR, one entry per CDR3 protein. The sample lists 500,000 to 650,000 distinct CDR3 sequences, less than 10% occurring once. V shed 5 bases and J 3 bases; nucleotides not matched to a gene: 3. This CDR3 is 14 amino acids long. Looked up from germline, CDR1 is SGHVS and CDR2 is FQNEAQ. Findings and limits, study-wide: Each seasonal influenza vaccination recruits few new T cells, the authors suggested.

Many counts were recorded for this clonotype. Its cognate antigen is unknown. The material was PBMCs from blood, obtained about 23 months after vaccination. The clonotype comes from a man between 45 and 75 years old who received an inactivated influenza vaccine. This chain links TRBV7-8 with TRBJ1-2; 10 positions match TRBD1. The CDR3 sequence: CASSPGTGDYGYTF. The CDR3 DNA reads TGTGCCAGCAGCCCCGGGACAGGGGACTATGGCTACACCTTC.